The next 24 T cell receptor beta chains were all read from a single sample in a study of control samples from healthy donors and cancer patients. Sequencing was performed with immunoSEQ multiplex PCR; in TCRdb, only in-frame clones are kept and a portion is missing. The table records under 140,000 clones, 88% of them present only once. The sequenced sample was PBMCs. The receptors were gathered from a woman aged 55-70 years with lung cancer.

The chain joins TRBV29-1 to TRBJ2-1; 8 nucleotides line up with TRBD2. The junction had 2 bases not matched to a gene; V was cut back by 4 bases and J by 3 bases. The CDR3 spans 13 residues. Germline V gene lookup returns CDR1 SQVTM and CDR2 ANQGSEA. CDR3 nucleotide sequence: TGCAGCGTTGTTAGCGGGGTCTACAATGAGCAGTTCTTC. It yields the protein CSVVSGVYNEQFF.

J is TRBJ2-7 and V is TRBV2, with 7 bases matching TRBD1. The germline CDR1 and CDR2 sequences are SNHLY and FYNNEI. The length of the CDR3 is 13 residues. V lost 5 bases to trimming and J lost 3 bases; unmatched junction nucleotides: 4. The CDR3 region is CASSFGTDYEQYF. The CDR3 bases are TGTGCCAGCAGTTTTGGGACAGACTACGAGCAGTACTTC.

This chain connects TRBV2 to TRBJ1-3; possible D gene TRBD1, 6 bases. V was shortened by 3 bases and J by 5 bases, with 20 bases between the two germline ends. This CDR3 has 17 amino acids. In germline, CDR1 is SNHLY, CDR2 FYNNEI. Here the CDR3 reads CASSDIAGGYGRNTIYF. The CDR3 DNA sequence: TGTGCCAGCAGTGACATTGCGGGGGGCTACGGGAGAAACACCATATATTTT.

The chain is built from TRBV2 and TRBJ1-5, with D tentatively TRBD1 (6 bases). The germline V gene encodes CDR1 SNHLY and CDR2 FYNNEI. The CDR3 loop spans 13 amino acids. With 7 bases removed from V and 3 bases from J, the gap between germline ends came to 10 bases. The CDR3: CASKGGANQPQHF. DNA for the CDR3: TGTGCCAGCAAAGGGGGGGCCAATCAGCCCCAGCATTTT.

This clone was seen just once. This rearrangement joins TRBV23-1 to TRBJ1-1; D is unclear. TRBV23-1 is classed as an ORF, of uncertain function. Deletions cut 0 bases from V and 3 bases from J, with 20 bases between. The CDR3 spans 18 residues. CDR3 amino acids: CASSQSADCRGRDTEAFF. In DNA form, the CDR3 reads TGCGCCAGCAGTCAATCGGCGGACTGCCGGGGTAGGGACACTGAAGCTTTCTTT.

The genes are TRBV19 and TRBJ1-2; D not certain. V dropped 1 base and J dropped 0 bases, with 9 bases sitting between them. The CDR3 covers 15 residues. Germline loops: CDR1 LNHDA, CDR2 SQIVND (reference sequence). As DNA, the CDR3 is TGTGCCAGTAGTATAGGGGGAACGGCTAACTATGGCTACACCTTC. As protein: CASSIGGTANYGYTF.

V usage is TRBV18 and J usage is TRBJ2-7; 8 bases are a match to TRBD2. Germline V gene lookup returns CDR1 KGHSH and CDR2 LQKENI. The CDR3 runs to 15 residues. J lost 3 bases, V lost 3 bases, and 7 bases had no gene match. CDR3 in DNA: TGTGCCAGCTCACCCGGACTAGCAGCTATCTACGAGCAGTACTTC. Amino acid sequence: CASSPGLAAIYEQYF.

J is TRBJ2-5 and V is TRBV25-1, with 10 positions matching TRBD1. V shed 4 bases, J shed 2 bases, and the junction held 4 bases outside the gene matches. Germline values: CDR1 MGHDK, CDR2 SYGVNS. The CDR3 length is 15 residues. The CDR3 is CASSVGTGVQETQYF. Written as DNA, the CDR3 is TGTGCCAGCAGTGTAGGGACAGGGGTACAAGAGACCCAGTACTTC.

The chain uses TRBV5-4 and TRBJ2-1; the match to TRBD1 covers 9 bases. V shed 2 bases and J 9 bases; nucleotides not matched to a gene: 9. The CDR3 is made up of 15 amino acids. Germline V gene data show CDR1 as SGHNT and CDR2 as YYREEE (reference sequence). The CDR3 nucleotides read TGTGCCAGCAGCTTATTCGGGACAGGGTCTCGTGAGCAGTTCTTC. This encodes CASSLFGTGSREQFF.

The chain has TRBV4-3 and TRBJ1-5; D not certain. The CDR3 has 16 amino acids. Trimming shortened V by 0 bases and J by 0 bases, and 9 bases separated the two germline ends. The germline gives CDR1 LGHNA, CDR2 YSLEER. CDR3 amino acids: CASSQDTGNSNQPQHF. The CDR3 DNA reads as TGCGCCAGCAGCCAAGATACGGGGAATAGCAATCAGCCCCAGCATTTT.

The chain's CDR3 is CASSASTGASGELFF. DNA of the CDR3: TGTGCCAGCAGCGCCAGCACAGGGGCGTCCGGGGAGCTGTTTTTT. The chain is built from TRBV6-4 and TRBJ2-2; TRBD1 matches 7 bases. CDR3 length: 15 residues. Trimming took 6 bases from V and 6 from J; bases not matched to a gene: 10. Germline-derived CDR1 and CDR2 are MRHNA and SNTAGT.

This chain uses TRBV18 with TRBJ1-1; D is perhaps TRBD1 (6 bases). V was clipped by 3 bases and J by 4 bases, with 15 bases between them. Germline loops: CDR1 KGHSH, CDR2 LQKENI. CDR3 length: 15 residues. The CDR3 region is CASSPRTARGTEAFF. CDR3 bases: TGTGCCAGCTCACCGCGGACAGCCCGCGGCACTGAAGCTTTCTTT.

The genes are TRBV2 and TRBJ1-2, with 9 bases that match TRBD1. The germline V gene encodes CDR1 SNHLY and CDR2 FYNNEI. The CDR3 has 15 residues. The ends lost 6 bases at V and 4 bases at J; junction bases unmatched: 9. CDR3: CASSQQGAEGYGYTF. The CDR3 bases are TGTGCCAGCAGCCAACAGGGGGCCGAGGGCTATGGCTACACCTTC.

This chain links TRBV7-6 with TRBJ1-6, with a possible D match to TRBD1 (5 bases). Germline V gene sequence: CDR1 SGHVS, CDR2 FNYEAQ. The ends were cut back, 6 bases at V and 4 bases at J, with 13 bases in the middle. The CDR3 length is 15 residues. In DNA, the CDR3 is TGTGCCAGCAGTTACGGACAAGCGTATAATTCACCCCTCCACTTT. This codes for CASSYGQAYNSPLHF.

The chain carries TRBV27 and TRBJ2-7; TRBD2 agrees at 9 bases. Germline V gives CDR1 MNHEY, CDR2 SMNVEV (reference sequence). The CDR3 extends over 16 amino acids. V shed 0 bases, J shed 7 bases, and the junction held 10 bases outside the gene matches. The CDR3 spells CASSLSPGTSLREQYF. CDR3 sequence (DNA): TGTGCCAGCAGTTTATCCCCCGGGACTAGCTTGAGGGAGCAGTACTTC.

The chain uses TRBV19 and TRBJ2-7, with 7 bases aligning to TRBD1. The CDR3 extends over 14 amino acids. Germline V gene data show CDR1 as LNHDA and CDR2 as SQIVND (reference sequence). V lost 6 bases to trimming and J lost 4 bases; unmatched junction nucleotides: 9. The CDR3 sequence: CASRFSEGAYEQYF. The CDR3, as DNA: TGTGCCAGTAGATTCTCAGAGGGGGCTTACGAGCAGTACTTC.

CDR3 nucleotide sequence: TGTGCCAGCAGCTCAACAGGGTTTCCCTACGAGCAGTACTTC. Its translation is CASSSTGFPYEQYF. This chain uses TRBV7-9 with TRBJ2-7, with D possibly TRBD1 on 6 matching bases. There are 14 residues in the CDR3. The V gene's germline CDR1 is SEHNR and CDR2 FQNEAQ (reference sequence). V lost 4 bases, J lost 2 bases, and 12 bases lay in between.

The rearrangement links TRBV19 to TRBJ1-5; the D gene is possibly TRBD1 (5 bases). Trimming left V 5 bases short and J 4 bases short, with 9 bases between. Germline V gives CDR1 LNHDA, CDR2 SQIVND (reference sequence). The CDR3 sequence is 13 residues long. The CDR3 nucleotides are TGTGCCAGTAGTCAGGGACGGAATCAGCCCCAGCATTTT. Translated: CASSQGRNQPQHF.

This rearrangement joins TRBV9 to TRBJ2-3; 13 bases map to TRBD2. Germline CDR1 SGDLS, CDR2 YYNGEE. The CDR3 spans 16 residues. J lost 3 bases, V lost 3 bases, and 4 bases had no gene match. The CDR3 coding sequence is TGTGCCAGCAGCGCTCGGACTAGCGGGGGAACAGATACGCAGTATTTT. It yields the protein CASSARTSGGTDTQYF.

This clone was seen once. The junction shows a germline mismatch at one end, possibly a read error. Other nucleotide sequences in the sample specify the same CDR3. The CDR3 bases are TGTGCCAGCAGCCAAGGGGCCGAAACCTCATCGAACACTGAAGCCTTCTTT. Encoded protein: CASSQGAETSSNTEAFF. The chain combines TRBV3-1 (or the pseudogene TRBV3-2) with TRBJ1-1; D is undetermined. CDR3 length: 17 amino acids. CDR1 is LGHDT, CDR2 YNNKEL, per germline (reference sequence).

The rearrangement joins TRBV2 to TRBJ2-7; D is unclear. This CDR3 is 13 amino acids long. Trimming cost V 5 bases and J 3 bases, with 11 bases left between them. CDR1 and CDR2 (germline): SNHLY, FYNNEI. The CDR3 DNA is TGTGCCAGCAGTCGAATGGCAAACTACGAGCAGTACTTC. Amino acids: CASSRMANYEQYF.

This chain connects TRBV19 to TRBJ1-2, with 10 bases that match TRBD1. This CDR3 has 14 amino acids. Germline-derived CDR1 and CDR2 are LNHDA and SQIVND (reference sequence). The ends lost 4 bases at V and 6 bases at J; junction bases unmatched: 5. CDR3 residues: CASSTTGGADGYTF. As DNA, the CDR3 is TGTGCCAGTAGTACGACAGGGGGCGCAGATGGCTACACCTTC.

Details on this clone: The same CDR3 also results from other DNA sequences found in this sample. The V gene is TRBV7-9, the J gene TRBJ1-5; D not resolved. The germline CDR1 and CDR2 sequences are SEHNR and FQNEAQ (reference sequence). Trimming pared 0 bases from V and 0 bases from J, leaving 0 bases between. The length of the CDR3 is 13 residues. For the CDR3, the DNA is TGTGCCAGCAGCTTAGCTAGCAATCAGCCCCAGCATTTT. This sequence encodes CASSLASNQPQHF.

The DNA for the CDR3 is TGTGCCACCAGAGGTGGGGGGGTGAGGCAAGAGACCCAGTACTTC. This sequence encodes CATRGGGVRQETQYF. The gene calls are TRBV19 and TRBJ2-5; 7 bases are a match to TRBD2. This CDR3 has 15 amino acids. Germline V gene data show CDR1 as LNHDA and CDR2 as SQIVND (reference sequence). After removal of 10 bases from V and 2 bases from J, the junction contained 13 bases not matched to a gene.